The following is a T cell receptor beta chain sequence with its context. Its antigen is as yet unknown. This record belongs to a study of Graves' ophthalmopathy and Graves' hyperthyroidism. Overall study findings and caveats: Blood samples also showed most expanded thyroid clonotypes exceeding 0.001 frequency.

Using RNA transcripts, the TCR beta CDR3 regions were amplified. The first round was an RT-PCR with HTBI primers, and the second round was a multiplex PCR. TCRdb independently ran MiXCR on the multiplex PCR reads; one entry per CDR3 protein. The table shows roughly 700,000 distinct CDR3 sequences, with 40% occurring only once. The V segment lost 2 bases and the J segment 7 bases; nucleotides outside the gene matches: 6. The V gene's germline CDR1 is SGHVS and CDR2 FNYEAQ. The CDR3 length is 15 residues. What was sequenced was peripheral blood. V gene TRBV7-6 combines with J gene TRBJ2-3, with TRBD2 matching over 10 bases. This TCR was sampled from an adult man with Graves' ophthalmopathy. The CDR3 loop reads CASSLSSGSGNTQYF. The CDR3 DNA is TGTGCCAGCAGCTTATCTAGCGGGAGTGGAAATACGCAGTATTTT. Full variable domain (rest looked up from reference TRBV7-6 and TRBJ2-3): GAGVSQSPRYKVTKRGQDVALRCDPISGHVSLYWYRQALGQGPEFLTYFNYEAQQDKSGLPNDRFSAERPEGSISTLTIQRTEQRDSAMYRCASSLSSGSGNTQYFGPGTRLTVL.